The next 20 T cell receptor beta chains were all read from a single sample in a study of T cells after yellow fever vaccination. TCRdb used MiXCR to reprocess the 5' RACE reads, holding one entry per CDR3 protein. The data contain some 350,000 distinct CDR3 sequences, 4% of them seen just once; the ten biggest clones take up around 24%. Sequenced here: PBMCs, sampled 5 days after the yellow fever booster vaccination. The receptors were sampled from a man between 18 and 35 years old who received the YFV17D yellow fever vaccine.

This clonotype was recorded many times. V and J are TRBV7-8 and TRBJ2-5, with D possibly TRBD2 on 6 matching bases. V shed 7 bases and J shed 0 bases, with 12 bases lying between them. Germline CDR1 is SGHVS and CDR2 is FQNEAQ. CDR3 length equals 14 residues. This CDR3 reads CASKPGRHQETQYF. The CDR3 nucleotides are TGTGCCAGCAAACCAGGGAGGCACCAAGAGACCCAGTACTTC.

This clonotype was found many times. The chain combines TRBV10-1 with TRBJ2-1; D is possibly TRBD2 (6 bases). With 6 bases removed from V and 0 bases from J, the gap between germline ends came to 12 bases. The CDR3 has 15 amino acids. Germline CDR1 is WNHNN and CDR2 is SYGVQD (reference sequence). The CDR3 reads CASSAGSSSYNEQFF. For the CDR3, the DNA is TGCGCCAGCAGCGCGGGAAGTAGCTCCTACAATGAGCAGTTCTTC.

The genes are TRBV5-6 and TRBJ2-2; tentatively, D is TRBD2 (5 bases). Per the germline V gene, CDR1 is SGHDT and CDR2 is YYEEEE. The V end lost 2 bases, the J end lost 6 bases, and 20 bases lay between the germline ends. There are 17 residues in the CDR3. For the CDR3, the DNA is TGTGCCAGCAGCTTTGCAGTCCACGCGGGTGTAGCCGGGGAGCTGTTTTTT. Its protein is CASSFAVHAGVAGELFF.

This clonotype has a handful of counts. The genes are TRBV4-2 and TRBJ2-5; D possibly corresponds to TRBD2 (6 bases). V was pared by 5 bases and J by 2 bases, with 12 bases between. The CDR3 covers 14 residues. Germline assignment: CDR1 LGHNA and CDR2 YNFKEQ. CDR3 in DNA: TGTGCCAGCAGCTTAGAGGGACTGCAAGAGACCCAGTACTTC. Translation: CASSLEGLQETQYF.

This clonotype was detected only a few times. V and J are TRBV15 and TRBJ1-1; TRBD1 aligns across 7 bases. This CDR3 comprises 15 residues. Germline trimming cut 1 base from V and 3 bases from J; bases unmatched to any gene: 5. Per the germline V gene, CDR1 is LNHNV and CDR2 is YYDKDF (reference sequence). The CDR3 nucleotides read TGTGCCACCAGCAGAGTCCCCAGGGGGGACACTGAAGCTTTCTTT. Translation: CATSRVPRGDTEAFF.

This clonotype has ten or more counts. The CDR3 DNA follows: TGTGCCAGCAGCGTAGTGGGAAGCTCCTACAATGAGCAGTTCTTC. This translates into CASSVVGSSYNEQFF. V usage is TRBV9 and J usage is TRBJ2-1; D ambiguous. Trimming removed 0 bases from V and 0 bases from J, with 7 bases in between. CDR3 length: 15 residues. Germline V gene lookup returns CDR1 SGDLS and CDR2 YYNGEE.

This clonotype was counted at least ten times. This chain uses TRBV20-1 with TRBJ2-1, with a weak D call TRBD2 (5 bases). The germline V and J ends were trimmed by 0 bases and 9 bases, with 12 bases remaining between them. The CDR3 has 13 amino acids. The germline gives CDR1 DFQATT, CDR2 SNEGSKA (reference sequence). DNA of the CDR3: TGCAGTGCTAGAGACCCGGGAAAGATTGAGCAGTTCTTC. Its translation is CSARDPGKIEQFF.

The V and J genes are TRBV2 and TRBJ2-7; 8 nucleotides agree with TRBD1. Trimming took 1 base from V and 4 from J; bases not matched to a gene: 6. CDR1 and CDR2 (germline): SNHLY, FYNNEI. The CDR3 runs 15 residues. The CDR3 here is CASSEGLGQGYEQYF. The DNA of the CDR3 is TGTGCCAGCAGTGAAGGTCTAGGACAGGGTTACGAGCAGTACTTC.

In its sample, this clonotype was seen a few times. The V call is TRBV28, the J call TRBJ2-2, with TRBD2 matching over 16 bases. With 3 bases clipped from V and 5 bases from J, the junction kept 3 bases outside the gene matches. Germline-derived CDR1 and CDR2 are MDHEN and SYDVKM. The CDR3 length is 17 residues. The CDR3, as DNA: TGTGCCAGCAGTTTGGGACTAGCGGGGGGGCGGACCGGGGAGCTGTTTTTT. As protein: CASSLGLAGGRTGELFF. Drawing the rest from reference TRBV28 and TRBJ2-2, the complete variable domain is DVKVTQSSRYLVKRTGEKVFLECVQDMDHENMFWYRQDPGLGLRLIYFSYDVKMKEKGDIPEGYSVSREKKERFSLILESASTNQTSMYLCASSLGLAGGRTGELFFGEGSRLTVL.

In its sample, this clonotype was seen many times. The chain employs TRBV11-2 and TRBJ1-3, with 8 bases fitting TRBD1. With V trimmed by 2 bases and J by 3 bases, 6 bases remained unmatched. The CDR3 is 16 residues long. Germline CDR1 SGHAT, CDR2 FQNNGV. In nucleotides, the CDR3 is TGTGCCAGCAGCTTACAGTGGACAGGGATTGGAAACACCATATATTTT. Protein product: CASSLQWTGIGNTIYF.

Only a few counts were recorded for this clonotype. The rearrangement uses TRBV7-8 and TRBJ2-3; TRBD1 matches at 9 bases. There are 16 residues in the CDR3. V was clipped by 5 bases and J by 4 bases; unmatched bases: 10. Germline V lookup: CDR1 SGHVS, CDR2 FQNEAQ. CDR3 DNA: TGTGCCAGCAGCCGTGGGGACAGGGAGACTCCAGATACGCAGTATTTT. Its protein is CASSRGDRETPDTQYF.

V gene TRBV7-2 combines with J gene TRBJ1-4; 11 bases align to TRBD1. The V and J ends lost 5 bases and 6 bases, in that order; junction bases with no gene match: 8. This CDR3 is built from 16 residues. Per the germline V gene, CDR1 is SGHTA and CDR2 is FQGNSA. This CDR3 is CASSLRPGQGDEKLFF. CDR3 nucleotides: TGTGCCAGCAGCCTCAGACCGGGACAGGGGGATGAAAAACTGTTTTTT.

This clonotype was detected ten times or more. The V and J genes are TRBV10-3 and TRBJ2-3; D is unresolved. With 0 bases removed from V and 0 bases from J, the gap between germline ends came to 1 base. CDR1 is ENHRY and CDR2 is SYGVKD in the germline V gene. The CDR3 spans 13 residues. CDR3 nucleotide sequence: TGTGCCATCAGTGAGTCTAGCACAGATACGCAGTATTTT. Translation: CAISESSTDTQYF.

The sample holds many counts of this clonotype. The chain links TRBV9 to TRBJ2-3, with 10 bases matching TRBD2. The CDR3 extends over 20 amino acids. The junction had 17 bases not matched to a gene; V was cut back by 2 bases and J by 2 bases. CDR1 SGDLS and CDR2 YYNGEE come from the germline V gene. The CDR3 DNA follows: TGTGCCAGCAGCGTCACCCCCTGGCTAGCGGGGGTTCACCCCACAGATACGCAGTATTTT. It codes for CASSVTPWLAGVHPTDTQYF.

This clonotype was seen repeatedly, ten times or more. This chain uses TRBV3-1 with TRBJ2-1, with D maybe TRBD2 (6 bases). The germline V and J ends were trimmed by 4 bases and 5 bases, with 15 bases remaining between them. Looked up from germline, CDR1 is LGHDT and CDR2 is YNNKEL (reference sequence). The CDR3 is 15 residues long. As DNA, the CDR3 is TGTGCCAGCAGCCCCGGCAGGACTACCCACAATGAGCAGTTCTTC. Its protein product is CASSPGRTTHNEQFF.

This clonotype appeared many times. The chain recombines TRBV7-3 with TRBJ1-5, with 9 bases matching TRBD1. V lost 5 bases, J lost 1 base, and 3 bases stayed unmatched. The CDR3 totals 15 residues. CDR1 and CDR2 (germline): SGHTA, FQGTGA. Written as DNA, the CDR3 is TGTGCCAGCAGCGGACAGGGGACGAGCAATCAGCCCCAGCATTTT. The encoded protein is CASSGQGTSNQPQHF.

The sample holds a few counts of this clonotype. This rearrangement joins TRBV7-2 to TRBJ2-2; perhaps TRBD2 as D (6 bases). Germline lookup yields CDR1 SGHTA and CDR2 FQGNSA. This CDR3 spans 14 amino acids. V lost 5 bases and J lost 5, with 12 bases in between. The CDR3 sequence: CASSRYGGTGELFF. CDR3 nucleotides: TGTGCCAGCAGCCGATACGGGGGAACCGGGGAGCTGTTTTTT.

The rearrangement uses TRBV2 and TRBJ1-5; TRBD1 aligns across 9 bases. The CDR3 is 14 amino acids. Germline V CDR1 and CDR2: SNHLY, FYNNEI. The V and J ends lost 6 bases and 7 bases, in that order; junction bases with no gene match: 7. The CDR3 region is CASSGTGLNQPQHF. The CDR3 DNA is TGTGCCAGCAGCGGGACAGGGCTGAACCAGCCCCAGCATTTT.

J is TRBJ2-3 and V is TRBV9; D remains unclear. This CDR3 has 14 residues. Germline lookup yields CDR1 SGDLS and CDR2 YYNGEE. Trimming removed 3 bases at V and 0 bases at J, with 8 bases between. In DNA form, the CDR3 reads TGTGCCAGCAGCGCCATTAGTAGCACAGATACGCAGTATTTT. Its protein product is CASSAISSTDTQYF.

This clonotype was counted at least ten times. V is TRBV6-5 and J is TRBJ2-3; D gene ambiguous. The V end lost 1 base, the J end lost 8 bases, and 13 bases lay between the germline ends. The CDR3 has 14 amino acids. In germline, CDR1 is MNHEY, CDR2 SVGAGI. In nucleotides, the CDR3 is TGTGCCAGCAGTTACTTGTCGGGTCGGAGTACGCAGTATTTT. Amino acids: CASSYLSGRSTQYF.